The next 28 T cell receptor beta chains were all read from a single sample in a study of read filtering for tumor transcriptome and immune sequencing. Molecular barcoded adaptors covering alpha/delta and beta/gamma chains were used on roughly 400 ng RNA. A single record per CDR3 protein comes from TCRdb applying MiXCR to the reads. The sample comprises about 93,000 distinct CDR3 sequences, around a fifth of which are singletons, and about an eighth rests with the top ten. The specimen sequenced was a population of CD138-negative cells sorted from bone marrow. These receptors all come from a donor at least 40 years old with multiple myeloma.

In the case of this clonotype: Likely a read error: the CDR3 ends without its conserved phenylalanine or tryptophan. The chain joins TRBV10-3 to TRBJ2-1; perhaps D is TRBD1 or TRBD2 (5 bases each). Per the germline V gene, CDR1 is ENHRY and CDR2 is SYGVKD. The V and J ends lost 8 bases and 5 bases respectively, with 22 bases between them. The CDR3 spans 16 residues. CDR3 amino acids: CAIEGDRRGQHNEQFL. The CDR3 region has the DNA TGTGCCATCGAGGGTGACCGCCGGGGCCAACACAATGAGCAGTTCCTC.

About this clonotype itself: A read error may be the cause here, since a much bigger clone is one base away. The genes are TRBV12-3 or TRBV12-4 and TRBJ2-5, with D unclear. CDR3 size: 12 residues. V lost 5 bases and J 2 bases, leaving 6 bases between the germline ends. This CDR3 reads CASSMQQETQYF. The CDR3 DNA is TGTGCCAGCAGTATGCAGCAAGAGACCCAGTACTTC.

V is TRBV12-3 or TRBV12-4 and J is TRBJ2-7; 11 bases are a match to TRBD1. The CDR3 is 14 amino acids. V shed 1 base and J 7 bases; nucleotides not matched to a gene: 3. The CDR3 DNA follows: TGTGCCAGCAGTTTAGGGACAGGGGGCTTTGAGCAGTACTTC. This codes for CASSLGTGGFEQYF.

This clonotype came up many times. The V call is TRBV12-3 or TRBV12-4, the J call TRBJ1-1, with 8 bases lining up with TRBD1. Unmatched junction bases numbered 16, after V lost 2 bases and J lost 8 bases. The CDR3 has 17 residues. CDR3 loop: CASSLIWENRGGPEAFF. CDR3 nucleotides: TGTGCCAGCAGTTTAATCTGGGAAAACAGGGGGGGACCAGAAGCTTTCTTT.

In its sample, this clonotype was seen many times. V gene TRBV20-1 combines with J gene TRBJ1-1; no firm D call. Trimming removed 3 bases from V and 0 bases from J, with 8 bases in between. Germline V lookup: CDR1 DFQATT, CDR2 SNEGSKA (reference sequence). This CDR3 is 13 amino acids long. Written as DNA, the CDR3 is TGCAGTGCTAGCGCGGGAATGAACACTGAAGCTTTCTTT. Its protein product is CSASAGMNTEAFF.

Many counts were recorded for this clonotype. This chain links TRBV11-2 with TRBJ1-1; D uncertain. Trimming took off 5 bases at V and 8 bases at J, with 15 bases between the two ends. The CDR3 extends over 13 amino acids. The germline V gene has CDR1 SGHAT and CDR2 FQNNGV. CDR3 region: CASSPPSFAEAFF. Here the CDR3 DNA reads TGTGCCAGCAGCCCCCCATCGTTTGCGGAAGCTTTCTTT.

There are many counts of this clonotype. This chain connects TRBV7-2 to TRBJ1-1; a weak D match, TRBD1 (5 bases). Germline V gives CDR1 SGHTA, CDR2 FQGNSA. This CDR3 has 14 residues. With 2 bases removed from V and 3 bases from J, the gap between germline ends came to 10 bases. This CDR3 reads CASSLWGGDTEAFF. CDR3 in DNA: TGTGCCAGCAGCTTATGGGGGGGGGACACTGAAGCTTTCTTT.

At least ten counts were recorded for this clonotype. This chain links TRBV6-1 with TRBJ2-3; D remains ambiguous. Trimming removed 7 bases at V and 1 base at J, with 12 bases between. CDR1 is MNHNS, CDR2 SASEGT, per germline. The CDR3 is 14 residues long. This chain's CDR3 is CASKNTEGTDTQYF. Here the CDR3 DNA reads TGTGCCAGCAAGAACACTGAAGGCACAGATACGCAGTATTTT.

This clonotype was found many times. The chain is built from TRBV15 and TRBJ2-3; 13 nucleotides line up with TRBD2. The ends lost 8 bases at V and 6 bases at J; junction bases unmatched: 2. CDR1 is LNHNV and CDR2 is YYDKDF in the germline V gene (reference sequence). This CDR3 is built from 13 residues. This CDR3 is CATRLAGGDTQYF. CDR3 bases: TGTGCCACCCGACTAGCGGGGGGTGATACGCAGTATTTT. Combining the CDR3 with reference TRBV15 and TRBJ2-3 gives the whole variable domain DAMVIQNPRYQVTQFGKPVTLSCSQTLNHNVMYWYQQKSSQAPKLLFHYYDKDFNNEADTPDNFQSRRPNTSFCFLDIRSPGLGDTAMYLCATRLAGGDTQYFGPGTRLTVL.

This clonotype was seen at least ten times. V and J are TRBV20-1 and TRBJ1-4; 7 nucleotides line up with TRBD1. With V trimmed by 2 bases and J by 3 bases, 6 bases remained unmatched. From germline, CDR1 is DFQATT and CDR2 SNEGSKA (reference sequence). The CDR3 contains 15 residues. The CDR3 nucleotides are TGCAGTGCTAGACAAAGACAGGGCTCTAATGAAAAACTGTTTTTT. This gives the protein CSARQRQGSNEKLFF.

This clonotype was seen repeatedly, ten times or more. The chain uses TRBV12-3 or TRBV12-4 and TRBJ2-1; D uncertain. The V end was cut by 6 bases, the J end by 4 bases, with 7 bases between. The CDR3 contains 12 residues. The CDR3, as DNA: TGTGCCAGCAGCGACGGATACAATGAGCAGTTCTTC. Its translation: CASSDGYNEQFF.

This clonotype came up many times. This chain uses TRBV7-9 with TRBJ1-1; tentatively, D is TRBD1 (6 bases). This CDR3 has 14 residues. V lost 10 bases and J 1 base, leaving 16 bases between the germline ends. Germline-derived CDR1 and CDR2 are SEHNR and FQNEAQ (reference sequence). This chain's CDR3 is CATKLQGSNTEAFF. CDR3 in DNA: TGTGCCACCAAATTACAGGGTTCGAACACTGAAGCTTTCTTT.

The table lists this clonotype with many counts. The CDR3 loop reads CASSRGWGARSETQYF. CDR3 coding DNA: TGTGCCAGCAGCCGGGGGTGGGGGGCGCGCAGCGAGACCCAGTACTTC. The V gene is TRBV2, the J gene TRBJ2-5; the D call may be TRBD1 or TRBD2 (6 bases each). V shed 6 bases and J shed 5 bases, with 22 bases lying between them. Germline V gene sequence: CDR1 SNHLY, CDR2 FYNNEI. This CDR3 is 16 amino acids long.

The rearrangement uses TRBV29-1 and TRBJ2-7, with D perhaps matching TRBD1 (6 bases). The V and J ends lost 6 bases and 7 bases respectively, with 13 bases between them. In germline, CDR1 is SQVTM, CDR2 ANQGSEA. The CDR3 consists of 11 residues. The CDR3 sequence: CSVVTGREQYF. CDR3 DNA sequence: TGCAGCGTAGTTACAGGGAGAGAGCAGTACTTC.

This clonotype was detected many times. The gene calls are TRBV5-1 and TRBJ1-1; a possible D gene is TRBD1 (6 bases). V was pared by 4 bases and J by 1 base, with 14 bases between. The germline V gene has CDR1 SGHRS and CDR2 YFSETQ. The CDR3 totals 15 residues. CDR3 amino acids: CASSQAGAGNTEAFF. The CDR3 DNA reads as TGCGCCAGCAGCCAGGCGGGGGCGGGGAACACTGAAGCTTTCTTT.

A remark on this clonotype: One base away lies a much larger clone, so this may be a sequencing read error. The rearrangement joins TRBV28 to TRBJ2-7, with D perhaps matching TRBD2 (6 bases). With 10 bases removed from V and 6 bases from J, the gap between germline ends came to 22 bases. The CDR3 is made up of 14 amino acids. The germline V gene encodes CDR1 MDHEN and CDR2 SYDVKM. CDR3: CAIHAGQVLLEQYF. For the CDR3, the DNA is TGTGCCATCCATGCGGGGCAAGTCCTCCTCGAGCAGTACTTC. Combining the CDR3 with reference TRBV28 and TRBJ2-7 gives the whole variable domain DVKVTQSSRYLVKRTGEKVFLECVQDMDHENMFWYRQDPGLGLRLIYFSYDVKMKEKGDIPEGYSVSREKKERFSLILESASTNQTSMYLCAIHAGQVLLEQYFGPGTRLTVT.

Note on this clonotype: A much larger clone differs by one base, so this may be a read error. The rearrangement uses TRBV2 and TRBJ2-3; D is unresolved. Germline assignment: CDR1 SNHLY and CDR2 FYNNEI. This CDR3 is built from 12 residues. This chain's CDR3 is CVSSVSSGTQYF. The CDR3 DNA follows: TGTGTCAGCAGTGTCAGTTCAGGAACGCAGTATTTT.

The chain links TRBV29-1 to TRBJ2-2, with TRBD1 matching over 8 bases. V trimming: 8 bases; J trimming: 6 bases; junction bases outside the gene matches: 8. The CDR3 sequence is 13 residues long. Germline-derived CDR1 and CDR2 are SQVTM and ANQGSEA. The DNA of the CDR3 is TGCAGCCTCGGACAGGGAAGCTCCGGGGAGCTGTTTTTT. Translation: CSLGQGSSGELFF.

Comments on this clonotype: A single base is all that separates this from a far larger clone, so a read error is likely. This chain links TRBV4-1 with TRBJ1-4; tentative D call: TRBD2 (5 bases). TRBJ2-3 matches the DNA end more closely, so the J call is doubtful. Germline lookup yields CDR1 MGHRA and CDR2 YSYEKL. This CDR3 region has 15 residues. Here the CDR3 reads CASSQGRSEAEAQYF. Written as DNA, the CDR3 is TGCGCCAGCAGCCAAGGTAGGAGCGAAGCGGAGGCGCAGTATTTT.

This clonotype was detected many times. The CDR3 nucleotides read TGTGCCATCAGTGAAATTGCAGGGGGGACTGAAGCTTTCTTT. As protein: CAISEIAGGTEAFF. The rearrangement links TRBV10-3 to TRBJ1-1, with 7 bases identical to TRBD1. Germline V lookup: CDR1 ENHRY, CDR2 SYGVKD. The V and J ends lost 3 bases and 5 bases, in that order; junction bases with no gene match: 6. This CDR3 spans 14 amino acids.

Here the CDR3 reads CASSTRPAAVNTGELFF. The DNA for the CDR3 is TGTGCCAGCAGCACAAGGCCGGCCGCAGTGAACACCGGGGAGCTGTTTTTT. This chain uses TRBV7-8 with TRBJ2-2, with unresolved D. Trimming removed 5 bases at V and 1 base at J, with 17 bases between. The CDR3 runs to 17 residues. The germline V gene encodes CDR1 SGHVS and CDR2 FQNEAQ. Together with reference TRBV7-8 and TRBJ2-2, the CDR3 gives the full variable domain: GAGVSQSPRYKVAKRGQDVALRCDPISGHVSLFWYQQALGQGPEFLTYFQNEAQLDKSGLPSDRFFAERPEGSVSTLKIQRTQQEDSAVYLCASSTRPAAVNTGELFFGEGSRLTVL.

In its sample, this clonotype was seen many times. V usage is TRBV7-9 and J usage is TRBJ1-1; D not certain. V shed 5 bases and J shed 1 base, with 11 bases lying between them. Germline values: CDR1 SEHNR, CDR2 FQNEAQ (reference sequence). The CDR3 loop spans 14 amino acids. CDR3 amino acids: CASSPREENTEAFF. The DNA for the CDR3 is TGTGCCAGCAGCCCGAGGGAGGAGAACACTGAAGCTTTCTTT.

For this clonotype: This could be a read error, since a much larger clone is one nucleotide away. This sequence joins TRBV2 and TRBJ1-5, with a weak D call TRBD1 (5 bases). The CDR3 contains 14 residues. The germline CDR1 and CDR2 sequences are SNHLY and FYNNEI. The V end lost 5 bases, the J end lost 2 bases, and 10 bases lay between the germline ends. The CDR3 spells CASSSRVGNQPQHF. In DNA, the CDR3 is TGTGCCAGCAGTAGCAGGGTTGGCAATCAGCCCCAGCATTTT.

This clonotype was seen at least ten times. V is TRBV5-1 and J is TRBJ1-1; TRBD1 is a possible D gene (6 bases). V lost 4 bases and J lost 2, with 15 bases in between. CDR1 and CDR2 (germline): SGHRS, YFSETQ. CDR3 length: 15 amino acids. The CDR3 spells CASSLPGHANTEAFF. The CDR3 DNA follows: TGCGCCAGCAGCCTGCCGGGACACGCCAACACTGAAGCTTTCTTT. The whole variable domain, remainder taken from reference TRBV5-1 and TRBJ1-1, is KAGVTQTPRYLIKTRGQQVTLSCSPISGHRSVSWYQQTPGQGLQFLFEYFSETQRNKGNFPGRFSGRQFSNSRSEMNVSTLELGDSALYLCASSLPGHANTEAFFGQGTRLTVV.

The chain has TRBV20-1 and TRBJ2-5; D is tentatively TRBD1 or TRBD2 (6 bases each). Germline V gene lookup returns CDR1 DFQATT and CDR2 SNEGSKA (reference sequence). The CDR3 has 14 amino acids. The V gene lost 2 bases and the J gene lost 5 bases, with 15 bases spanning the gap. The CDR3 DNA is TGCAGTGCTAGAAGGGGGGCCGTGCTGGAGACCCAGTACTTC. It encodes CSARRGAVLETQYF.

This clonotype was detected ten times or more. J is TRBJ1-1 and V is TRBV28; D ambiguous. Germline CDR1 MDHEN, CDR2 SYDVKM. This CDR3 has 15 amino acids. V gave up 6 bases and J gave up 4 bases, with 18 bases separating them. CDR3 sequence reads: CASSPFRRVGTEAFF. DNA for the CDR3: TGTGCCAGCAGCCCGTTTCGGCGGGTTGGCACTGAAGCTTTCTTT.

In regard to this clonotype: It may be a read error: a sequence one base away is much more abundant. This CDR3 fails to terminate in the conserved phenylalanine or tryptophan, so it likely reflects a read error. The chain joins TRBV15 to TRBJ1-5; D not resolved. V lost 4 bases to trimming and J lost 0 bases, with 16 bases between them. Germline V gene data show CDR1 as LNHNV and CDR2 as YYDKDF (reference sequence). This CDR3 spans 17 amino acids. Here the CDR3 reads CATSTSRAQYSNQPQHL. The CDR3 DNA reads as TGTGCCACCAGCACTTCCCGGGCCCAATATAGCAATCAGCCCCAGCATCTT.

This clonotype occurred many times. The rearrangement links TRBV5-1 to TRBJ2-3, with D unclear. CDR1 is SGHRS, CDR2 YFSETQ, per germline. The V end was cut by 4 bases, the J end by 2 bases, with 14 bases between. There are 15 residues in the CDR3. The CDR3 region is CASSLRLPTTDTQYF. The CDR3 DNA reads TGCGCCAGCAGCCTGAGACTGCCGACCACAGATACGCAGTATTTT. The complete variable domain, with remaining parts taken from reference TRBV5-1 and TRBJ2-3, reads KAGVTQTPRYLIKTRGQQVTLSCSPISGHRSVSWYQQTPGQGLQFLFEYFSETQRNKGNFPGRFSGRQFSNSRSEMNVSTLELGDSALYLCASSLRLPTTDTQYFGPGTRLTVL.